The clone carrying this T cell receptor (beta chain) was recorded at least ten times. Its matching antigen is unknown. The data were obtained in a study of T cell repertoires in cytomegalovirus infection. The study's findings and limits: Ex vivo responses were dominated by HLA-C-restricted CMV-specific TCR beta clonotypes.

TCRdb used MiXCR to reprocess the reads, holding one entry per CDR3 protein. The sample consists of roughly 500,000 distinct CDR3 sequences, 11% of them appearing once. The V gene end was trimmed by 5 bases and the J gene end by 3 bases; junction bases not matched to a gene: 14. The CDR3 has 18 amino acids. Per the germline V gene, CDR1 is SEHNR and CDR2 is FQNEAQ (reference sequence). The origin of this receptor is a human donor in good health (CMV status not recorded). Some clones in this sample may be carry-over from other donors' samples. The sample consisted of PBMCs. This rearrangement joins TRBV7-9 to TRBJ2-2; 8 positions match TRBD1. For the CDR3, the DNA is TGTGCCAGCAGCCTCCCCTCCGGACAGGGTAGTGACACCGGGGAGCTGTTTTTT. Its translation is CASSLPSGQGSDTGELFF.